Here is one T cell receptor (beta chain) with its context. This sample is drawn from a study of blood T cell repertoires in COVID-19. The CDR3 totals 14 residues. The V end was cut by 1 base, the J end by 2 bases, with 9 bases between. Germline CDR1 is MNHEY and CDR2 is SVGEGT. Sequencing used immunoSEQ multiplex PCR; TCRdb keeps in-frame clones, though not all of them. The sample yields about 120,000 clones, approximately 81% seen once. The V and J genes are TRBV6-2 or TRBV6-3 and TRBJ2-7, with TRBD1 as a possible D gene (6 bases). The TCR was taken from a man aged 40-55 years with active or convalescent COVID-19. Sequences were obtained from peripheral blood. CDR3 residues: CASSYFGQTYEQYF. DNA of the CDR3: TGTGCCAGCAGTTACTTCGGACAGACCTACGAGCAGTACTTC.